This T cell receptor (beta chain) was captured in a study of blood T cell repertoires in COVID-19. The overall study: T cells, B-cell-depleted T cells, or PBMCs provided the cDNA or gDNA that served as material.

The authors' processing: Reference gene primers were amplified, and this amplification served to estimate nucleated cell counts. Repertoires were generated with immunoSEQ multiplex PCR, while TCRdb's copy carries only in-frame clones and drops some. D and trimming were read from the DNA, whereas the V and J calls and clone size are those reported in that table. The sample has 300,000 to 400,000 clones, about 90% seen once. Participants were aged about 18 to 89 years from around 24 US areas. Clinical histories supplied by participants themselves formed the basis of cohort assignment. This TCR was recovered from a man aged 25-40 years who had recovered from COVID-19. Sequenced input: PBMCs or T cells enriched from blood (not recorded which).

The CDR3 DNA is TGTGCCAGCAGTTTAAAAGGGGCGTCGTGGTATGGCTACACCTTC. Protein sequence: CASSLKGASWYGYTF. The V and J genes are TRBV28 and TRBJ1-2; TRBD1 might be the D (5 bases). The germline V gene encodes CDR1 MDHEN and CDR2 SYDVKM. The V gene lost 2 bases and the J gene lost 5 bases, with 15 bases spanning the gap. The CDR3 totals 15 residues.